Detailed here is one TCR beta chain. The antigen remains undetermined. This entry belongs to a study of cytomegalovirus exposure and HLA in healthy donors. Points from the study as a whole: Across donors, presence/absence analyses took sequencing depth to be roughly uniform. Immune exposure information available was restricted to CMV serostatus. In a later analysis, HLA-associated TCR beta chains were more clonally expanded than equally common others.

Both 60 Vbeta primers and 13 Jbeta primers went into the PCR. Data came from immunoSEQ multiplex PCR; TCRdb stores just in-frame clones and leaves some out. Of 200,000 to 250,000 clones in the sample, 65% to 85% were seen once. Donors were ostensibly healthy at sampling, although undocumented immune exposures were probable. The J segment lost 6 bases and the V segment lost 8 bases, leaving 13 bases of the junction unmatched. In germline, CDR1 is MNHNS, CDR2 SASEGT. There are 15 residues in the CDR3. Sequencing was performed on PBMCs. The receptor comes from a man over 45 in good health and CMV-seronegative. The chain is built from TRBV6-1 and TRBJ1-5, with TRBD1 matching over 7 bases. This chain's CDR3 is CASREYKGAGQPQHF. CDR3 nucleotides: TGTGCCAGCCGAGAATATAAGGGGGCCGGTCAGCCCCAGCATTTT.